The clone carrying this TCR beta chain was recorded a few times. Its antigen is as yet unknown. TCRdb re-derived calls from the RT-PCR reads in MiXCR, one entry per CDR3 protein. This table has some 850,000 distinct CDR3 sequences, about a fifth appearing once. The CDR3 covers 14 residues. CDR1 is ENHRY and CDR2 is SYGVKD in the germline V gene. Trimming took 4 bases from V and 1 from J; bases not matched to a gene: 0. These data come from a study of response to subunit inactivated influenza vaccine. Overall study findings and caveats: There was a suggestion from the authors that each seasonal influenza vaccination recruits few new T cells.

The sample here was PBMCs from blood, taken around 5 days after vaccination. The receptor's source is a man aged 50 to 60 who received an inactivated influenza vaccine. The rearrangement links TRBV10-3 to TRBJ2-2; 7 nucleotides align to TRBD2. The CDR3 loop reads CAISAGGNTGELFF. In DNA, the CDR3 is TGTGCCATCAGTGCGGGGGGGAACACCGGGGAGCTGTTTTTT.